This TCR beta chain was sequenced during a study of blood T cell repertoires in COVID-19. Those enrolled, adults aged roughly 18 to 90 years, came from 24 US areas. Donors were grouped by their self-reported clinical history. Per the germline V gene, CDR1 is GTSNPN and CDR2 is SVGIG (reference sequence). V dropped 6 bases and J dropped 9; count of bases not matched to a gene: 6. The CDR3 is made up of 13 amino acids. How the authors handled the data: Reference gene primers were amplified, and this amplification served to estimate nucleated cell counts. TCRdb's table, derived via immunoSEQ multiplex PCR, lists solely in-frame clones and lacks some. The D gene and trimming were derived from the DNA, and the V and J assignments and clone size from that table. The data contain more than 250,000 clones, about 87% of them singletons.

Sequenced: PBMCs or T cells enriched from blood (not recorded which). This TCR derives from a woman aged 40 to 55 with acute COVID-19. V is TRBV30 and J is TRBJ1-6, with 9 bases matching TRBD1. In DNA form, the CDR3 reads TGTGCCTGCACCAGGGACAGGGCTTCACCCCTCCACTTT. Protein product: CACTRDRASPLHF.